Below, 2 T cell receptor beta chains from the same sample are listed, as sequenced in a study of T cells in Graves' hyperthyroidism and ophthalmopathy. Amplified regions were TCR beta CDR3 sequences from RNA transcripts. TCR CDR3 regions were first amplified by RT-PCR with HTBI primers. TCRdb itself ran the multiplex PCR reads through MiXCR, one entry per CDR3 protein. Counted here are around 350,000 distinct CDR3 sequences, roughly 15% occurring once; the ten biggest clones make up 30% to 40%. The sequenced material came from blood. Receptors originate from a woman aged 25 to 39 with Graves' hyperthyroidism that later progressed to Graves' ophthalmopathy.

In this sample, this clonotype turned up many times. The DNA of the CDR3 is TGTGCCAGCCTGGGCCCGAACACCGGGGAGCTGTTTTTT. Residues: CASLGPNTGELFF. The rearrangement joins TRBV2 to TRBJ2-2; the D is unclear. The V gene's germline CDR1 is SNHLY and CDR2 FYNNEI. The CDR3 has 13 residues. The ends were cut back, 8 bases at V and 0 bases at J, with 7 bases in the middle.

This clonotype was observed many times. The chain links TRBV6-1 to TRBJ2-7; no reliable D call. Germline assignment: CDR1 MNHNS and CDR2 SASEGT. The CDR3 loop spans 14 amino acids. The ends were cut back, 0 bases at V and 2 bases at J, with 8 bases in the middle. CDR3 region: CASSEALQPYEQYF. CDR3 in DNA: TGTGCCAGCAGTGAAGCTCTCCAGCCCTACGAGCAGTACTTC.